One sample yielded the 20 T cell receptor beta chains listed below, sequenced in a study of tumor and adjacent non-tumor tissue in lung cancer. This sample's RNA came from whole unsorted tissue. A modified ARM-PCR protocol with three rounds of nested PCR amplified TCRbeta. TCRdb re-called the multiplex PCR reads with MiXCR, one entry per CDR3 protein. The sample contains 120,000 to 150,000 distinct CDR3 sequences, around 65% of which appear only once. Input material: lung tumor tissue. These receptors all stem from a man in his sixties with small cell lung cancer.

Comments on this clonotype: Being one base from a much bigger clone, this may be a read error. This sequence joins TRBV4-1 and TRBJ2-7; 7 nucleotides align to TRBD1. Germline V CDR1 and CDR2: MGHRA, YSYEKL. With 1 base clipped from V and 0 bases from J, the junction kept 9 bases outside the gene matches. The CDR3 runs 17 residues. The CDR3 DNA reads TGCGCCAGCAGCCAAGTGAAAGGGACAGAGGACTCCTACGAGCAGTACTTC. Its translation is CASSQVKGTEDSYEQYF.

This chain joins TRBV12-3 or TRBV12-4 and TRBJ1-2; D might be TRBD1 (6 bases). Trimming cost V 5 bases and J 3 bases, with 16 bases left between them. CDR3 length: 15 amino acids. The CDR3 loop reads CASSPTRTDDYGYTF. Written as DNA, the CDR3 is TGTGCCAGCAGTCCAACCAGGACAGACGACTATGGCTACACCTTC.

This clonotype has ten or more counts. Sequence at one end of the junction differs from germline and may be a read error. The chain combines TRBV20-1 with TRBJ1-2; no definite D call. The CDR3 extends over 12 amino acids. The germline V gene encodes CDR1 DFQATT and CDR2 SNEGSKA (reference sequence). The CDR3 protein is CSAGEAGYGYTF. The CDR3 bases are TGCAGTGCTGGAGAGGCAGGCTATGGCTACACCTTC.

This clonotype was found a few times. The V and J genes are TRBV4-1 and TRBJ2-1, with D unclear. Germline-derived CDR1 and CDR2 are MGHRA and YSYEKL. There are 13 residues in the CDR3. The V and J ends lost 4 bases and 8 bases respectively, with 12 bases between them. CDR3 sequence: CASSPPRTHEQFF. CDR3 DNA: TGCGCCAGCAGCCCCCCGCGCACCCATGAGCAGTTCTTC.

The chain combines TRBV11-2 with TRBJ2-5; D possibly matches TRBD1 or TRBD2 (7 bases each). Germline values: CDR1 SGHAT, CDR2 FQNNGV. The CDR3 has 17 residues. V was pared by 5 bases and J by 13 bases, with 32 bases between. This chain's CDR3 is CASSPPGQLAEGETRYF. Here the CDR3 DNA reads TGTGCCAGCAGCCCGCCGGGACAGCTAGCGGAAGGCGAGACAAGGTACTTC. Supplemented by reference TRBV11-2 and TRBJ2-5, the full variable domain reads EAGVAQSPRYKIIEKRQSVAFWCNPISGHATLYWYQQILGQGPKLLIQFQNNGVVDDSQLPKDRFSAERLKGVDSTLKIQPAKLEDSAVYLCASSPPGQLAEGETRYFGPGTRLLVL.

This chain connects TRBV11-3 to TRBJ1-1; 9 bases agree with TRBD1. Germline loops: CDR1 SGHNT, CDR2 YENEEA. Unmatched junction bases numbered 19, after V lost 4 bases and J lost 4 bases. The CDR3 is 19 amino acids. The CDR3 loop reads CASSSRARQGVSGSTEAFF. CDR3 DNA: TGTGCCAGCAGCTCCCGCGCGAGACAGGGGGTTTCGGGGAGCACTGAAGCTTTCTTT. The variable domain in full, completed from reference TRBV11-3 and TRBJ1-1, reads EAGVVQSPRYKIIEKKQPVAFWCNPISGHNTLYWYLQNLGQGPELLIRYENEEAVDDSQLPKDRFSAERLKGVDSTLKIQPAELGDSAVYLCASSSRARQGVSGSTEAFFGQGTRLTVV.

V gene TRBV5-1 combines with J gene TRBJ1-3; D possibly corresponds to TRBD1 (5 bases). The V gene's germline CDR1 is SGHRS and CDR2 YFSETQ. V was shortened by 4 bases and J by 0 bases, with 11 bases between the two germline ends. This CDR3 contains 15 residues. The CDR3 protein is CASSPSRVSGNTIYF. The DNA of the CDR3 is TGCGCCAGCAGCCCCTCCAGGGTCTCTGGAAACACCATATATTTT.

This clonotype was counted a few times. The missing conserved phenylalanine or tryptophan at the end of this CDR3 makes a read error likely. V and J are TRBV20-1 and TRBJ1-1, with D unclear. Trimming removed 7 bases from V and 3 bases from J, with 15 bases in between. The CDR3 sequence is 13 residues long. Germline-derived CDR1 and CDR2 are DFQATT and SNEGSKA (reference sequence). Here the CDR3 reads CSDPGEGDTEAFS. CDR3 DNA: TGCAGTGATCCTGGGGAGGGCGACACTGAAGCTTTCTCT.

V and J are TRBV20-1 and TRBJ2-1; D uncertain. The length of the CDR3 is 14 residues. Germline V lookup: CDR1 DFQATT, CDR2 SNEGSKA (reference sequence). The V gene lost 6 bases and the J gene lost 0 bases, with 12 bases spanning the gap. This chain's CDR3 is CSAISWGSYNEQFF. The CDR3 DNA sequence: TGCAGTGCCATTAGCTGGGGCTCCTACAATGAGCAGTTCTTC.

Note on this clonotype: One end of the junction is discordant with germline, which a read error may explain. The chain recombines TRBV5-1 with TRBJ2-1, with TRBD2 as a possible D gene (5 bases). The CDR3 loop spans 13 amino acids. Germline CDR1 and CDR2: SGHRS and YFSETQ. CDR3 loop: CARSLAGGGKQFF. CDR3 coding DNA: TGCGCCAGGAGCTTGGCGGGTGGTGGTAAGCAGTTCTTC.

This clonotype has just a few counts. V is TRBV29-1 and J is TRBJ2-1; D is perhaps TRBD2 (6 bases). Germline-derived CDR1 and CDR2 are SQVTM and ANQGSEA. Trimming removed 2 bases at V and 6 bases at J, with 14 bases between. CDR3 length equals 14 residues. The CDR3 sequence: CSVERRDGSNEQFF. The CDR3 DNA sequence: TGCAGCGTTGAAAGGCGGGACGGGTCCAATGAGCAGTTCTTC.

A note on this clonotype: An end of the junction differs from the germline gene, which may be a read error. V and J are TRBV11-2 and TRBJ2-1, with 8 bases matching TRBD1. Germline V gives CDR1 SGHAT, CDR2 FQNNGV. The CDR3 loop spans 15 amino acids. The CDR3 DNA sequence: TGCGTCAGCAGCTTACGGCAGGGGGCCGGTAATGAGCAGTTCTTC. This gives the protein CVSSLRQGAGNEQFF.

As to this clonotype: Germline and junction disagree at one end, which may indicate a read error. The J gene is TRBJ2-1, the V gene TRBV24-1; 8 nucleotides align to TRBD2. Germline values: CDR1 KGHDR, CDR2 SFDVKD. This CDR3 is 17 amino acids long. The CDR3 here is CVTSTLGSGSTYNEQFF. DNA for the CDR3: TGTGTCACCAGTACTCTCGGAAGCGGGAGCACCTACAATGAGCAGTTCTTC.

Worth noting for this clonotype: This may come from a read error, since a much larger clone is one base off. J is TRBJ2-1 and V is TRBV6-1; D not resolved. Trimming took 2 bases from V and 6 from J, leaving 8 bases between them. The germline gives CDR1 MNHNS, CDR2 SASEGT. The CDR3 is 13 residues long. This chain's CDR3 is CASSEQRGNEQFF. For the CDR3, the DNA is TGTGCCAGCAGTGAACAGCGCGGCAATGAGCAGTTCTTC.

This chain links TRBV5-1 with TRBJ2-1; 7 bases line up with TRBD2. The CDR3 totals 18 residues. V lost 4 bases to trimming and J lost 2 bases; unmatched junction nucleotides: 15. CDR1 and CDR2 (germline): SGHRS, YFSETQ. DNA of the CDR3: TGCGCCAGCAGCCTGGGCGGACTAGGAATCCCGACCTACAATGAGCAGTTCTTC. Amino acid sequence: CASSLGGLGIPTYNEQFF. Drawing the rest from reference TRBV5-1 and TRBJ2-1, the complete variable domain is KAGVTQTPRYLIKTRGQQVTLSCSPISGHRSVSWYQQTPGQGLQFLFEYFSETQRNKGNFPGRFSGRQFSNSRSEMNVSTLELGDSALYLCASSLGGLGIPTYNEQFFGPGTRLTVL.

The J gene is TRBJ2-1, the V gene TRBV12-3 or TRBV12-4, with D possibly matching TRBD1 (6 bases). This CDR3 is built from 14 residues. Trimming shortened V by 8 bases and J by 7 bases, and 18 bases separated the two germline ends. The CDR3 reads CASSTSRGVNEQFF. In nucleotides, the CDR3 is TGTGCCAGCTCGACTTCCAGGGGCGTTAATGAGCAGTTCTTC.

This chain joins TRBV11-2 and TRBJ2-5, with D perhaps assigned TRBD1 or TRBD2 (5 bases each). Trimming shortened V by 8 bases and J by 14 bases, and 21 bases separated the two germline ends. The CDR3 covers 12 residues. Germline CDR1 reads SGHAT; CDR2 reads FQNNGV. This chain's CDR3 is CASCVTGTREYF. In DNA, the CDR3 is TGTGCCAGCTGCGTAACTGGGACCCGAGAATACTTC.

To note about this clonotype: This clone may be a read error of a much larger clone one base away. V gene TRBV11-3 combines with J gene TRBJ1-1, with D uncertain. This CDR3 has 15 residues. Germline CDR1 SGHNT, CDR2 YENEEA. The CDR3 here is CVSSSARGLNTEAFF. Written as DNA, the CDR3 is TGTGTCAGCAGCTCAGCACGAGGATTGAACACTGAAGCTTTCTTT.

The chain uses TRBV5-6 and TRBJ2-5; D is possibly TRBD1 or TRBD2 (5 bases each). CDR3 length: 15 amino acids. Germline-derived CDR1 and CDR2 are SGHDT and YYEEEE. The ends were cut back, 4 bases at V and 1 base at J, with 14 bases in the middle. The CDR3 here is CASSPRDRGQETQYF. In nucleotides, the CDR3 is TGTGCCAGCAGCCCCCGGGACCGGGGCCAAGAGACCCAGTACTTC.

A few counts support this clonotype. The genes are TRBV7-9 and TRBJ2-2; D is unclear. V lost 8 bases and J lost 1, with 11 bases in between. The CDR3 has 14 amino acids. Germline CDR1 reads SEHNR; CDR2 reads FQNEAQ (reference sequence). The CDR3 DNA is TGTGCCAGCCTCCGGTGGTGGAACACCGGGGAGCTGTTTTTT. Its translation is CASLRWWNTGELFF.